The entry that follows covers one T cell receptor (beta chain) sequence. Selected positively for CCR7 and CD45RO-negative, naive CD8 cells excluded terminally differentiated effector memory CD45RA+ cells. The table came from immunoSEQ multiplex PCR; TCRdb's copy has only in-frame clones and leaves some out. The sample has some 800,000 clones, 80% to 95% seen once. Germline V gives CDR1 MNHEY, CDR2 SMNVEV (reference sequence). This CDR3 spans 14 amino acids. The ends lost 4 bases at V and 1 base at J; junction bases unmatched: 2. The data derive from a study of shared clonotypes between healthy human individuals.

The sample was naive CD8+ T cells sorted from blood. This clonotype originated in a man aged 25-45 years in good health. This rearrangement joins TRBV27 to TRBJ2-7; 9 bases align to TRBD2. This CDR3 is CASSSSGDSYEQYF. CDR3 DNA: TGTGCCAGCAGTTCTAGCGGGGATTCCTACGAGCAGTACTTC.